The T cell receptor (beta chain) described here comes from a study of radiation and T cells in renal cell carcinoma. Stated treatment: treatment-naive control, cytoreductive nephrectomy. The patient's renal cell carcinoma had clear cell pathology. Study findings and constraints: Compared with controls, irradiated tumors showed greater TCR clonality.

On this clone itself: Its matching antigen is unknown.

Profiling relied on immunoSEQ multiplex PCR, and the TCRdb table lists in-frame clones only, not all of them. The repertoire includes about 24,000 clones, 58% of them detected once, and 20% to 25% sits in the top ten. This sample comprised tumor tissue, obtained from a patient whose treatment was nephrectomy without radiotherapy. The receptor was isolated from a man in his forties with renal cell carcinoma.

The CDR3 sequence is CSARYLRGYTF. For the CDR3, the DNA is TGCAGTGCTAGGTACCTGAGAGGCTACACCTTC. This chain connects TRBV20-1 to TRBJ1-2; the D is unclear. This CDR3 region has 11 residues. Between the trimmed V and J ends, which lost 3 bases and 8 bases, there was a span of 10 bases. Germline assignment: CDR1 DFQATT and CDR2 SNEGSKA (reference sequence).